A single TCR beta chain is shown here with its context. The protocol was immunoSEQ multiplex PCR, while the TCRdb copy is restricted to in-frame clones and leaves out a portion. The table records more than 65,000 clones, around 94% of them present only once. The data originate from a study of technical replicates of blood from four donors. The CDR3 has 17 amino acids. The trim removed 4 bases at V and 8 bases at J, leaving 18 bases unmatched. Germline V lookup: CDR1 SGHNT, CDR2 YYREEE (reference sequence). The gene calls are TRBV5-4 and TRBJ1-2; 9 positions agree with TRBD1. Material: T cells isolated from PBMCs. This clonotype was obtained from a human donor in good health. CDR3 nucleotide sequence: TGTGCCAGCAGCACTAAAGACGGGACAGGGTTTATTGTAGGCTACACCTTC. Its protein product is CASSTKDGTGFIVGYTF.